These 5 T cell receptor beta chains were all obtained from the same sample, sequenced in a study of T cells after yellow fever vaccination. A single record per CDR3 protein comes from TCRdb applying MiXCR to the 5' RACE reads. The sample has a few hundred thousand distinct CDR3 sequences; over 4% are singletons. The sample in question was PBMCs, obtained 5 days after the yellow fever booster vaccination. The origin of the receptors is a man aged 18 to 29 who received the YFV17D yellow fever vaccine.

This clonotype came up many times. This chain connects TRBV7-2 to TRBJ2-7, with D possibly being TRBD1 or TRBD2 (5 bases each). Between the trimmed V and J ends, which lost 3 bases and 9 bases, there was a span of 18 bases. The CDR3 runs to 14 residues. Germline lookup yields CDR1 SGHTA and CDR2 FQGNSA. CDR3 DNA: TGTGCCAGCAGCTTCGAGAGGGGATTTACGATGCAGTACTTC. Protein: CASSFERGFTMQYF. Full variable domain (remainder filled in from reference TRBV7-2 and TRBJ2-7): GAGVSQSPSNKVTEKGKDVELRCDPISGHTALYWYRQSLGQGLEFLIYFQGNSAPDKSGLPSDRFSAERTGGSVSTLTIQRTQQEDSAVYLCASSFERGFTMQYFGPGTRLTVT.

This clonotype was found many times. The chain has TRBV10-2 and TRBJ2-7; D may be TRBD2 (6 bases). There are 12 residues in the CDR3. Trimming cost V 5 bases and J 6 bases, with 11 bases left between them. Germline V CDR1 and CDR2: WSHSY, SAAADI. The CDR3 region has the DNA TGCGCCAGCAGTCGGGGGTGGGTCGAGCAGTACGTC. Translated: CASSRGWVEQYV.

The sample holds a few counts of this clonotype. The V and J genes are TRBV5-1 and TRBJ2-5; TRBD2 is a possible D gene (6 bases). V was shortened by 3 bases and J by 5 bases, with 17 bases between the two germline ends. CDR1 and CDR2 (germline): SGHRS, YFSETQ. CDR3 size: 15 residues. CDR3 in DNA: TGCGCCAGCAGCTCGCAGTGGACTACGTGGGAGACCCAGTACTTC. It specifies CASSSQWTTWETQYF.

This clonotype was observed a few times. The chain couples TRBV20-1 to TRBJ1-2; D gene uncertain. Germline V gene data show CDR1 as DFQATT and CDR2 as SNEGSKA (reference sequence). This CDR3 is 14 amino acids long. V shed 0 bases and J shed 3 bases, with 11 bases lying between them. In nucleotides, the CDR3 is TGCAGTGCTAGAGATTGGAAAGTATACTATGGCTACACCTTC. Translation gives CSARDWKVYYGYTF.

This clonotype has a count of ten or more. This chain uses TRBV7-9 with TRBJ2-4; no clear D gene. Trimming cost V 3 bases and J 8 bases, with 5 bases left between them. CDR1 is SEHNR and CDR2 is FQNEAQ in the germline V gene (reference sequence). This CDR3 is 11 amino acids long. The CDR3 loop reads CASSFSDIQYF. The CDR3, as DNA: TGTGCCAGCAGCTTTTCGGACATTCAGTACTTC.